This record covers a single T cell receptor (beta chain). Many counts were recorded for this clonotype. The antigen it binds to is not known. It has no much larger one-base neighbor in the sample; base qualities were not kept. The data are from a study of early T cells in non-severe SARS-CoV-2 infection listed by TCRdb under 2021. Notes on the research overall: TCR sequencing used bulk RNA from unsorted whole blood, so alpha and beta chains could not be paired.

Its CDR3 holds 17 amino acids, cysteine through phenylalanine. Here the CDR3 DNA is all that survives: 51 bases in frame from base 1. Based on the germline V gene, the CDR1 and CDR2 sequences are SQVTM and ANQGSEA. For this chain, trimming is 5 bases at the V end and 1 base at the J end, and the number of junction bases without a gene match is 14. General conclusions and limits of the study: VDJdb matching was skewed toward anti-spike CD8 responses and likely underestimated virus-specific expansions, missing private and CD4 specificities.

The method was 5' RACE. Sequencing relied on a NextSeq 500. To correct for sequencing error and PCR bias, the TCR library protocol tagged individual cDNA molecules with unique molecular identifiers. Both TCR alpha and beta chains were sequenced, and tight co-correlation was observed between alpha and beta sequence abundances in each sample. Per the original workflow: V gene, J gene and CDR3 annotation of TCR sequences was performed with Decombinator V4. TCRs were defined as expanded if a significant change between any two time points was detected under a Poisson model with p below 0.0001. TCR abundances were normalised to the total number of TCRs sequenced per sample and were expressed as counts per million. MAIT TCRs were defined by TRAV1-2 paired with TRAJ12, TRAJ20 or TRAJ33, and iNKT TCRs by TRAV10 paired with TRAJ18. A search of VDJdb, accessed on 1 November 2021, was run for TCRs annotated to CMV, EBV and SARS-CoV-2, with TCRs annotated for multiple antigens excluded. Using fastp trimming at Q25 and MiXCR clonotype assembly, TCRdb reanalyzed the public sequencing data and kept in-frame beta chains. Rows merge per CDR3 protein into single entries with the most common DNA and genes. TCRdb, rather than the study authors, made the V and J calls. Recorded for this sample are around 44,000 distinct CDR3 sequences; about 9.2% of them occurred a single time. Together, the top ten hold roughly 8.3% of the sample.

This was a case-control study nested in a cohort of healthcare workers in London, UK, who had nasopharyngeal swab PCR tests and blood samples taken every week. Healthcare workers were recruited during the week of the UK lockdown, between 23 and 31 March 2020, and followed weekly for up to about 15 weeks. The sequence came from an adult who was a healthcare worker with PCR-confirmed SARS-CoV-2 infection or an uninfected control (not recorded which). The sample comprised whole blood. The chain uses TRBV29-1 and TRBJ2-3, and TRBD2 aligns with 8 junction nucleotides. The DNA reads as follows: TGCAGCGTTCAAAAGATGGGCACTAGCGGAGGCACAGATACGCAGTATTTT. Translated, this is CSVQKMGTSGGTDTQYF.